This TCR beta chain comes out of a study of glioma-infiltrating T cells after dendritic cell vaccination. As for time point: after dendritic cell vaccination, including at tumor progression/relapse. Only in-frame clones appear in the TCRdb table, and some are missing; sequencing was by immunoSEQ multiplex PCR. The sample contains roughly 80,000 clones, roughly 84% of which appear only once. CDR3 length equals 17 residues. V lost 4 bases to trimming and J lost 3 bases; unmatched junction nucleotides: 7. CDR1 is SNHLY and CDR2 is FYNNEI in the germline V gene. The V call is TRBV2, the J call TRBJ2-3; 13 bases are a match to TRBD2. The starting material was blood, obtained after dendritic cell vaccination. The receptor was derived from a human donor with glioblastoma. CDR3 DNA: TGTGCCAGCAGTGTACTAGCGGGGGGGCCAGTGACAGATACGCAGTATTTT. Protein product: CASSVLAGGPVTDTQYF.